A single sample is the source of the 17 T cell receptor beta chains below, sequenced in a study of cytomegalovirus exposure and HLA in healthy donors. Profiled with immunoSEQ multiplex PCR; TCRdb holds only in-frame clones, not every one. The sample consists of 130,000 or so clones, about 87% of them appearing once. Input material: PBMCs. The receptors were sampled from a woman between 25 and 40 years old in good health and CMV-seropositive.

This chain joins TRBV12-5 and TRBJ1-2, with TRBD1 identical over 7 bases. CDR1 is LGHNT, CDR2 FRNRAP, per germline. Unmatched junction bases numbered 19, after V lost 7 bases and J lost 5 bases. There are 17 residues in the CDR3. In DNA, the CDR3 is TGTGCTAGTGTCGGACCGGGACAGCCCTTGAAGCTTTATGGCTACACCTTC. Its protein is CASVGPGQPLKLYGYTF.

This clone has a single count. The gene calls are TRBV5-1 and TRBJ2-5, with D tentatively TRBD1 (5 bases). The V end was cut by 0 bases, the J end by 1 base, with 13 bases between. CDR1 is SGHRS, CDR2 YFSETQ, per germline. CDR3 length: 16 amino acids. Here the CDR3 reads CASSLGIVGAQETQYF. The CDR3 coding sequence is TGCGCCAGCAGCTTGGGGATAGTAGGGGCCCAAGAGACCCAGTACTTC.

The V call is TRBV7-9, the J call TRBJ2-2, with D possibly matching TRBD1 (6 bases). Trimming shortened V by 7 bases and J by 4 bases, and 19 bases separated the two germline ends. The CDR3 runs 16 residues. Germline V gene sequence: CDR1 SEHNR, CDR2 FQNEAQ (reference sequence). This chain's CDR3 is CASNPGQFFGTGELFF. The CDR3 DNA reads TGTGCCAGCAACCCAGGACAGTTCTTTGGCACCGGGGAGCTGTTTTTT.

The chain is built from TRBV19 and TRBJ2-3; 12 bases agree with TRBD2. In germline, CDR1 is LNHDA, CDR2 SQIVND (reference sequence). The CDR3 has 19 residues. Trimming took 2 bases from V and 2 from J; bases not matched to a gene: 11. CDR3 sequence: CASSIIGLAGGPITDTQYF. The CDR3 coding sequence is TGTGCCAGTAGTATAATCGGCCTAGCGGGAGGGCCGATCACAGATACGCAGTATTTT.

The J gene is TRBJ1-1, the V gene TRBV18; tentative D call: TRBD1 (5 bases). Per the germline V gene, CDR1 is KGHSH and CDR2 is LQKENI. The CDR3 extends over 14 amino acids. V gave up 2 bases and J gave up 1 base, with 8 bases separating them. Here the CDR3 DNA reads TGTGCCAGCTCACCAAAGGGGCGGAACACTGAAGCTTTCTTT. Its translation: CASSPKGRNTEAFF.

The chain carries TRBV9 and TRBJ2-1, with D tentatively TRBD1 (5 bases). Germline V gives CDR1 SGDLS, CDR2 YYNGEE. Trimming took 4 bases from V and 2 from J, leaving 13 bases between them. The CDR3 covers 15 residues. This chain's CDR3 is CASSPQVRPYNEQFF. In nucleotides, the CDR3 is TGTGCCAGCAGCCCACAGGTAAGGCCCTACAATGAGCAGTTCTTC.

CDR3 DNA: TGTGCCAGCAGTCTCAGGGGGCTTTCCGAAAAACTGTTTTTT. This translates into CASSLRGLSEKLFF. This chain links TRBV6-5 with TRBJ1-4; 8 positions match TRBD1. Germline V gene data show CDR1 as MNHEY and CDR2 as SVGAGI. J was trimmed by 8 bases and V by 5 bases; bases with no gene match: 7. This CDR3 has 14 amino acids.

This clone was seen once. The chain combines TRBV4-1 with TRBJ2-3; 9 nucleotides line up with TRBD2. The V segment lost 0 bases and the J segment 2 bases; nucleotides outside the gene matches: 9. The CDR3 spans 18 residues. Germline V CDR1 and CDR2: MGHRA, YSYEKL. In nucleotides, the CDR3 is TGCGCCAGCAGCCAAGATCGATGGGCTAGCGGGGCCACAGATACGCAGTATTTT. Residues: CASSQDRWASGATDTQYF.

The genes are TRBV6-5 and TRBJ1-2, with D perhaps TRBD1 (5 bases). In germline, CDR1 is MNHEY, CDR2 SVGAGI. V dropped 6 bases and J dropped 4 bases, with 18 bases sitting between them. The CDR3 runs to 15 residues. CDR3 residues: CASSLPGGDPYGYTF. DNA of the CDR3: TGTGCCAGCAGCCTACCGGGGGGGGATCCCTATGGCTACACCTTC.

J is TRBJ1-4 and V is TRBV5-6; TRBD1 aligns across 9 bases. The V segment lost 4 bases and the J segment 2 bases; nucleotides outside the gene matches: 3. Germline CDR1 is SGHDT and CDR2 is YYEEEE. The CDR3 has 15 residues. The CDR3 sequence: CASSRTGVTNEKLFF. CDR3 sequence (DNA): TGTGCCAGCAGCCGGACAGGGGTGACTAATGAAAAACTGTTTTTT.

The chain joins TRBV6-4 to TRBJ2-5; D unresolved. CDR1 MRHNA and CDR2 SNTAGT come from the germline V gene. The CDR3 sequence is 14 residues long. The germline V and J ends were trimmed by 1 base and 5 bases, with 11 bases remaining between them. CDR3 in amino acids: CASSDFKMRETQYF. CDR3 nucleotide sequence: TGTGCCAGCAGTGACTTCAAGATGAGGGAGACCCAGTACTTC.

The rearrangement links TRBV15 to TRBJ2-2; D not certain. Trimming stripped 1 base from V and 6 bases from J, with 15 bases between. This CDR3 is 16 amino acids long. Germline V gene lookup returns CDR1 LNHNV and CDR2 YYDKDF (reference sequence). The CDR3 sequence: CATSRARSLFPGELFF. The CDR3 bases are TGTGCCACCAGCAGAGCCCGCTCGCTATTCCCCGGGGAGCTGTTTTTT.

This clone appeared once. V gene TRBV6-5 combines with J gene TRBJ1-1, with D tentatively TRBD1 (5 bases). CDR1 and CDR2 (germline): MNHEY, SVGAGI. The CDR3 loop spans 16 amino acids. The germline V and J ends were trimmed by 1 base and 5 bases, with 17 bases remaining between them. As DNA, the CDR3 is TGTGCCAGCAGTTACTGGACCGGGACTTCGAGAACTGAAGCTTTCTTT. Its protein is CASSYWTGTSRTEAFF.

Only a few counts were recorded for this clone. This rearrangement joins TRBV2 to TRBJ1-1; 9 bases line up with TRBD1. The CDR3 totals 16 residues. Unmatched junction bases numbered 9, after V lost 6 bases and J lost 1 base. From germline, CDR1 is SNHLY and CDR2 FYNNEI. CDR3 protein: CASRAQGASTNTEAFF. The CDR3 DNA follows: TGTGCCAGCAGGGCACAGGGGGCAAGCACGAACACTGAAGCTTTCTTT.

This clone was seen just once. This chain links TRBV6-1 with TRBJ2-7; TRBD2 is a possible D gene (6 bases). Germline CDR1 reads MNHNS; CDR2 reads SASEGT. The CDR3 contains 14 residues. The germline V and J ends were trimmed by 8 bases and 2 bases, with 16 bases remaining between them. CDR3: CASGMDYPPYEQYF. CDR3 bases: TGTGCCAGCGGAATGGACTACCCCCCCTACGAGCAGTACTTC.

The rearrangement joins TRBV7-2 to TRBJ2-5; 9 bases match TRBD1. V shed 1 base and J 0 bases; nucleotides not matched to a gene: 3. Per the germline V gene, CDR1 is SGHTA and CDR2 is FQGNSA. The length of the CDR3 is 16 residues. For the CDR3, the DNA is TGTGCCAGCAGCTTAGGGACAGGGGCGCACCAAGAGACCCAGTACTTC. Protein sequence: CASSLGTGAHQETQYF.

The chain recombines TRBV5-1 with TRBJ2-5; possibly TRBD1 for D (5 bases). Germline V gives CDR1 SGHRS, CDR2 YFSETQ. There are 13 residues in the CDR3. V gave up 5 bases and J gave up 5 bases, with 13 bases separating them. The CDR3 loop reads CASRVGVAETQYF. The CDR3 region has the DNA TGCGCCAGCAGGGTAGGGGTGGCGGAGACCCAGTACTTC.